This TCR beta chain appears in the sequencing data of a study of cytomegalovirus exposure and HLA in healthy donors. The CDR3 is 13 residues long. Trimming pared 5 bases from V and 4 bases from J, leaving 9 bases between. Germline V gene data show CDR1 as SGHVS and CDR2 as FQNEAQ. General observations from the study: 150 or so TCR beta chains were listed as cytomegalovirus-associated.

The assay was immunoSEQ multiplex PCR, and TCRdb's table has in-frame clones only and misses some. The table shows roughly 100,000 clones, with about 88% occurring only once. Worth noting for this clone: Antigen: not known.

This chain joins TRBV7-8 and TRBJ1-5, with D tentatively TRBD1 (5 bases). This TCR derives from a woman aged 18 to 35 in good health and CMV-seropositive. Specimen: PBMCs. The CDR3 protein is CASSPSGNQPQHF. The CDR3 DNA reads TGTGCCAGCAGCCCCTCAGGGAATCAGCCCCAGCATTTT.